One sample yielded the 24 T cell receptor beta chains listed below, sequenced in a study of blood T cells in healthy people across ages. The authors ran a second PCR of about 6 to 12 cycles using a sample-barcoded 5' primer and a J-beta primer mix. TCRdb ran MiXCR on the 5' RACE reads and lists one entry per CDR3 protein. The sample has some 780,000 distinct CDR3 sequences, 56% seen once; the top ten hold approximately 24%. The sample was blood. These receptors were collected from a man aged 40-49 years in good health.

The chain uses TRBV2 and TRBJ2-1; possibly TRBD1 for D (6 bases). Trimming took off 9 bases at V and 15 bases at J, with 27 bases between the two ends. This CDR3 contains 14 residues. Germline CDR1 and CDR2: SNHLY and FYNNEI. The CDR3 reads CASRTDGTSKFRFF. The DNA of the CDR3 is TGTGCCAGTCGGACGGACGGGACATCAAAATTTCGGTTCTTC.

The rearrangement joins TRBV3-1 to TRBJ2-2; 8 bases are a match to TRBD2. The CDR3 extends over 18 amino acids. CDR1 and CDR2 (germline): LGHDT, YNNKEL (reference sequence). V lost 5 bases and J lost 4; bases outside the gene matches: 15. This CDR3 reads CASSRHSGGGSSTGELFF. DNA of the CDR3: TGTGCCAGCAGCAGGCACAGCGGGGGCGGGAGCTCCACCGGGGAGCTGTTTTTT.

The chain recombines TRBV6-6 with TRBJ1-6; D perhaps matches TRBD1 (6 bases). The CDR3 has 14 amino acids. Trimming removed 8 bases at V and 5 bases at J, with 13 bases between. Per the germline V gene, CDR1 is MNHNY and CDR2 is SVGAGI (reference sequence). The DNA for the CDR3 is TGTGCCAGCGAGAGGACAGATGATAATTCACCCCTCCACTTT. This gives the protein CASERTDDNSPLHF.

Only a few counts were recorded for this clonotype. This chain connects TRBV7-2 to TRBJ2-1; 9 bases are shared with TRBD1. V shed 3 bases and J 3 bases; nucleotides not matched to a gene: 6. Germline assignment: CDR1 SGHTA and CDR2 FQGNSA. The CDR3 extends over 16 amino acids. The CDR3 reads CASSLRQGDLYNEQFF. Written as DNA, the CDR3 is TGTGCCAGCAGCTTGAGACAGGGGGACCTCTACAATGAGCAGTTCTTC.

Of note for this clonotype: This may be a read error, as it is one base from a much larger clone. The chain employs TRBV29-1 and TRBJ1-2; tentatively, D is TRBD1 (6 bases). The length of the CDR3 is 14 residues. V gave up 8 bases and J gave up 2 bases, with 18 bases separating them. The germline V gene has CDR1 SQVTM and CDR2 ANQGSEA. CDR3 sequence reads: CSTGASGGNYGYTF. The CDR3 nucleotides read TGCAGCACTGGGGCCAGCGGGGGCAACTATGGCTACACCTTC.

The chain links TRBV11-3 to TRBJ2-3; 8 bases line up with TRBD1. The CDR3 runs to 15 residues. The junction had 1 base not matched to a gene; V was cut back by 0 bases and J by 2 bases. Looked up from germline, CDR1 is SGHNT and CDR2 is YENEEA. This chain's CDR3 is CASSLEGQDTDTQYF. CDR3 nucleotides: TGTGCCAGCAGCTTAGAGGGACAGGACACAGATACGCAGTATTTT.

J is TRBJ1-2 and V is TRBV9; perhaps TRBD1 as D (6 bases). The germline V gene encodes CDR1 SGDLS and CDR2 YYNGEE. The CDR3 length is 14 residues. V was cut by 3 bases and J by 2 bases, with 11 bases left in between. The CDR3 nucleotides are TGTGCCAGCAGCGCCCAAAGGGGGAACTATGGCTACACCTTC. This encodes CASSAQRGNYGYTF.

In the case of this clonotype: Mismatch with germline at one junction end may stem from a read error. The chain recombines TRBV24-1 with TRBJ2-1, with TRBD1 identical over 10 bases. This CDR3 has 16 residues. From germline, CDR1 is KGHDR and CDR2 SFDVKD. The CDR3 region has the DNA TGTGCCACCGCACAAACGGGACAGGGGACTTACAGTGAGCAGTTCTTC. Translation gives CATAQTGQGTYSEQFF.

This clonotype was counted a few times. The J gene is TRBJ1-5, the V gene TRBV12-3 or TRBV12-4; D is possibly TRBD1 (6 bases). This CDR3 is 15 amino acids long. Deletions cut 5 bases from V and 4 bases from J, with 15 bases between. The CDR3 region is CASSRQVSGNQPQHF. DNA for the CDR3: TGTGCCAGCAGTAGACAGGTATCTGGGAATCAGCCCCAGCATTTT.

The chain's CDR3 is CASSLGLSEKLFF. As DNA, the CDR3 is TGTGCCAGCAGTTTGGGGTTGAGTGAAAAACTGTTTTTT. The rearrangement uses TRBV12-3 or TRBV12-4 and TRBJ1-4; no clear D gene. Trimming took 3 bases from V and 7 from J, leaving 9 bases between them. CDR3 length equals 13 residues.

The V and J genes are TRBV20-1 and TRBJ2-7; TRBD2 matches 8 bases. This CDR3 contains 14 residues. V was pared by 6 bases and J by 5 bases, with 12 bases of the junction left unmatched. From germline, CDR1 is DFQATT and CDR2 SNEGSKA (reference sequence). This CDR3 is CSATRRAGDHEQYF. DNA for the CDR3: TGCAGTGCCACCCGACGAGCGGGAGACCACGAGCAGTACTTC.

The chain carries TRBV29-1 and TRBJ1-1; the D gene is possibly TRBD1 (5 bases). This CDR3 region has 13 residues. Germline V gives CDR1 SQVTM, CDR2 ANQGSEA. V dropped 0 bases and J dropped 5 bases, with 10 bases sitting between them. For the CDR3, the DNA is TGCAGCGTTGAAGATGCAGGGCGGACTGAAGCTTTCTTT. This sequence encodes CSVEDAGRTEAFF.

This clonotype was seen repeatedly, ten times or more. This sequence joins TRBV9 and TRBJ2-1; a weak D match, TRBD1 (5 bases). V was pared by 2 bases and J by 7 bases, with 13 bases between. The length of the CDR3 is 14 residues. CDR1 is SGDLS, CDR2 YYNGEE, per germline. The CDR3 region is CASSVQGLGNEQFF. CDR3 bases: TGTGCCAGCAGCGTCCAGGGTCTCGGTAATGAGCAGTTCTTC.

Points on this clonotype: At one of its ends the junction is not consistent with the germline gene, which may arise from a read error. The V call is TRBV9, the J call TRBJ2-5, with 7 bases identical to TRBD1. Germline V lookup: CDR1 SGDLS, CDR2 YYNGEE. This CDR3 has 14 residues. The CDR3: CASNVGDREETQYF. The CDR3 DNA reads TGTGCCAGCAACGTAGGAGACAGGGAAGAGACCCAGTACTTC.

V gene TRBV5-1 combines with J gene TRBJ1-1; a possible D gene is TRBD1 (5 bases). Between the trimmed V and J ends, which lost 1 base and 5 bases, there was a span of 21 bases. CDR1 is SGHRS, CDR2 YFSETQ, per germline. The CDR3 runs to 17 residues. The CDR3 loop reads CASSLLGMEMGLTEAFF. For the CDR3, the DNA is TGCGCCAGCAGCTTGCTTGGGATGGAGATGGGGCTAACTGAAGCTTTCTTT.

DNA of the CDR3: TGCAGTGCTAGAGGGACCGTAATGAACACTGAAGCTTTCTTT. Protein product: CSARGTVMNTEAFF. The genes are TRBV20-1 and TRBJ1-1; D gene unclear. V lost 1 base and J lost 0, with 9 bases in between. Germline V gene data show CDR1 as DFQATT and CDR2 as SNEGSKA (reference sequence). This CDR3 has 14 amino acids.

The V and J genes are TRBV25-1 and TRBJ1-2; TRBD1 might be the D (5 bases). V was shortened by 6 bases and J by 4 bases, with 9 bases between the two germline ends. CDR3 size: 12 residues. In germline, CDR1 is MGHDK, CDR2 SYGVNS. The CDR3 reads CASSWGRYGYTF. Written as DNA, the CDR3 is TGTGCCAGCAGCTGGGGACGCTATGGCTACACCTTC.

The V call is TRBV2, the J call TRBJ2-7; D is unclear. Trimming took off 9 bases at V and 1 base at J, with 13 bases between the two ends. The CDR3 loop spans 13 amino acids. Germline CDR1 reads SNHLY; CDR2 reads FYNNEI. This CDR3 reads CASTPLSSYEQYF. CDR3 in DNA: TGTGCCAGTACCCCGCTCTCGTCCTACGAGCAGTACTTC. Using reference TRBV2 and TRBJ2-7 for the parts outside the CDR3, the full variable domain is EPEVTQTPSHQVTQMGQEVILRCVPISNHLYFYWYRQILGQKVEFLVSFYNNEISEKSEIFDDQFSVERPDGSNFTLKIRSTKLEDSAMYFCASTPLSSYEQYFGPGTRLTVT.

The chain joins TRBV9 to TRBJ1-2, with D perhaps matching TRBD1 (5 bases). Germline loops: CDR1 SGDLS, CDR2 YYNGEE. The CDR3 runs 13 residues. V was pared by 4 bases and J by 6 bases, with 13 bases between. The CDR3 reads CASSQGARNGYTF. The CDR3 DNA reads as TGTGCCAGCAGCCAGGGTGCTCGGAATGGCTACACCTTC.

The J gene is TRBJ2-7, the V gene TRBV2; 9 nucleotides align to TRBD1. CDR3 size: 12 residues. Looked up from germline, CDR1 is SNHLY and CDR2 is FYNNEI. V trimming: 9 bases; J trimming: 5 bases; junction bases outside the gene matches: 5. The CDR3 nucleotides are TGTGCCAGGGGAACAGGGGGCGACGAGCAGTACTTC. Translation: CARGTGGDEQYF.

This clonotype was observed a handful of times. V usage is TRBV3-1 and J usage is TRBJ2-5; TRBD2 aligns across 7 bases. Germline lookup yields CDR1 LGHDT and CDR2 YNNKEL (reference sequence). CDR3 length: 15 residues. The junction had 10 bases not matched to a gene; V was cut back by 2 bases and J by 7 bases. CDR3 DNA: TGTGCCAGCAGCCAAAGGGGTCGGGGGGAAGGGACCCAGTACTTC. Protein sequence: CASSQRGRGEGTQYF.

The gene calls are TRBV9 and TRBJ2-1; 12 bases agree with TRBD2. The CDR3 covers 15 residues. V shed 3 bases, J shed 5 bases, and the junction held 3 bases outside the gene matches. Germline lookup yields CDR1 SGDLS and CDR2 YYNGEE. The CDR3 nucleotides read TGTGCCAGCAGCGAATGGACTAGCGGGGACAATGAGCAGTTCTTC. It specifies CASSEWTSGDNEQFF.

This clonotype was detected only a few times. The CDR3 nucleotides read TGTGCCAGCAGCCCTGACAGGGGGGACATTCAGTACTTC. Its protein is CASSPDRGDIQYF. The J gene is TRBJ2-4, the V gene TRBV7-2; 9 positions agree with TRBD1. Trimming cost V 5 bases and J 8 bases; bases outside gene matches: 4. CDR1 and CDR2 (germline): SGHTA, FQGNSA. This CDR3 is 13 amino acids long.

There are a few counts of this clonotype. One end of the junction varies from germline; a read error may be responsible. The chain uses TRBV7-7 and TRBJ2-5, with D maybe TRBD1 (6 bases). CDR1 and CDR2 from the germline V gene are SSHAT and FNYEAQ (reference sequence). The CDR3 has 15 amino acids. CDR3 in DNA: TGTGCTAGCAGCTTAGGGGACACTCACCAAGAGACCCAGTACTTC. Protein: CASSLGDTHQETQYF.